Each of the 9 T cell receptor beta chains below was sequenced from the same sample in a study of shared clonotypes between healthy human individuals. Method: immunoSEQ multiplex PCR; TCRdb's copy keeps in-frame clones and lacks some. Among a few million clones listed, around nine tenths were seen once. What was sequenced was naive CD4+ T cells sorted from blood. Stated subset: CD45RA+ positively selected. All receptors come from a young man in good health.

The rearrangement uses TRBV7-9 and TRBJ2-7, with 8 bases lining up with TRBD1. V lost 2 bases to trimming and J lost 7 bases; unmatched junction nucleotides: 10. CDR3 size: 15 residues. Germline V lookup: CDR1 SEHNR, CDR2 FQNEAQ (reference sequence). CDR3 in amino acids: CASSLLGQGPREQYF. The CDR3 nucleotides are TGTGCCAGCAGCTTACTTGGACAGGGTCCTAGAGAGCAGTACTTC. The full variable domain, with the rest looked up from reference TRBV7-9 and TRBJ2-7, is DTGVSQNPRHKITKRGQNVTFRCDPISEHNRLYWYRQTLGQGPEFLTYFQNEAQLEKSRLLSDRFSAERPKGSFSTLEIQRTEQGDSAMYLCASSLLGQGPREQYFGPGTRLTVT.

A single count supports this clone. Within the sample, other DNA sequences also encode this same CDR3. V and J are TRBV2 and TRBJ1-5, with D possibly TRBD1 on 5 matching bases. The CDR3 runs 14 residues. Germline CDR1 is SNHLY and CDR2 is FYNNEI. Deletions cut 4 bases from V and 2 bases from J, with 9 bases between. The CDR3 sequence: CASSGGGGNQPQHF. In nucleotides, the CDR3 is TGTGCCAGCAGTGGCGGGGGGGGCAATCAGCCCCAGCATTTT.

This chain connects TRBV29-1 to TRBJ2-5; D uncertain. The germline V and J ends were trimmed by 4 bases and 5 bases, with 8 bases remaining between them. Germline CDR1 reads SQVTM; CDR2 reads ANQGSEA. The CDR3 extends over 11 amino acids. The chain's CDR3 is CSVAKQETQYF. As DNA, the CDR3 is TGCAGCGTTGCCAAACAGGAGACCCAGTACTTC.

The chain combines TRBV7-9 with TRBJ2-3, with D tentatively TRBD2 (5 bases). V lost 3 bases to trimming and J lost 2 bases, with 24 bases between them. CDR3 length: 19 residues. Germline loops: CDR1 SEHNR, CDR2 FQNEAQ (reference sequence). The CDR3, as DNA: TGTGCCAGCAGCTTCAATACTGAGGGCCGACCCCTAATCACAGATACGCAGTATTTT. Translating gives CASSFNTEGRPLITDTQYF.

The chain carries TRBV29-1 and TRBJ2-7; 7 bases match TRBD1. Trimming removed 3 bases from V and 6 bases from J; junction bases left unmatched: 5. Per the germline V gene, CDR1 is SQVTM and CDR2 is ANQGSEA. The CDR3 loop spans 12 amino acids. This CDR3 reads CSVETGISEQYF. CDR3 nucleotide sequence: TGCAGCGTTGAGACAGGGATAAGCGAGCAGTACTTC.

This chain links TRBV10-3 with TRBJ2-5; perhaps TRBD1 as D (6 bases). This CDR3 contains 13 residues. Germline-derived CDR1 and CDR2 are ENHRY and SYGVKD. The V end was cut by 10 bases, the J end by 2 bases, with 14 bases between. In nucleotides, the CDR3 is TGTGCCAGCCGGGACACCCTACAAGAGACCCAGTACTTC. It translates to CASRDTLQETQYF.

The gene calls are TRBV19 and TRBJ2-7; TRBD1 agrees at 7 bases. V dropped 5 bases and J dropped 2; count of bases not matched to a gene: 9. This CDR3 is 15 amino acids long. Germline values: CDR1 LNHDA, CDR2 SQIVND (reference sequence). The CDR3 sequence: CASSDPGQRPYEQYF. Written as DNA, the CDR3 is TGTGCCAGTAGTGATCCGGGACAGAGACCCTACGAGCAGTACTTC.

V usage is TRBV27 and J usage is TRBJ1-1, with D possibly matching TRBD1 (5 bases). CDR1 and CDR2 (germline): MNHEY, SMNVEV (reference sequence). The CDR3 spans 13 residues. V lost 6 bases, J lost 10 bases, and 18 bases lay in between. The chain's CDR3 is CASRQINGAAAFF. Written as DNA, the CDR3 is TGTGCCAGCAGACAAATTAATGGGGCAGCAGCTTTCTTT.

This clone occurred once. The chain carries TRBV5-4 and TRBJ2-1; the D call may be TRBD1 or TRBD2 (5 bases each). V lost 4 bases and J lost 4, with 21 bases in between. The germline V gene has CDR1 SGHNT and CDR2 YYREEE (reference sequence). The CDR3 sequence is 17 residues long. CDR3 amino acids: CASSAPHGTDIYNEQFF. The CDR3 coding sequence is TGTGCCAGCAGCGCCCCCCACGGGACCGATATTTACAATGAGCAGTTCTTC.